A selection of T cell receptor beta chains follows, all from one sample in a study of PD-1 blockade in classical Hodgkin lymphoma. Assay: immunoSEQ multiplex PCR; the TCRdb copy retains only in-frame clones and omits some. The table shows about 13,000 clones, with roughly 88% occurring only once. Sequenced here: CD4+ T cells from blood, sampled at baseline. The receptor set was obtained from a human donor with classical Hodgkin lymphoma. Both conserved end residues are part of each CDR3. Fields, in order: clone size, D gene, V gene, J gene, CDR3 protein, CDR3 DNA. The D gene is left open where the match is weak. Clone size is shown for a subset of rows, as once, few, many or a class of expanded clone.

abundance: -
d_gene: -
v_gene: TRBV19
j_gene: TRBJ2-7
CDR3aa: CASSRLDSYEQYF
CDR3nt: TGTGCCAGTAGTCGCTTAGACTCCTACGAGCAGTACTTC

abundance: -
d_gene: -
v_gene: TRBV27
j_gene: TRBJ1-2
CDR3aa: CASSFVLIGQSWGGYTF
CDR3nt: TGTGCCAGCAGTTTTGTCCTAATAGGACAGTCGTGGGGTGGCTACACCTTC

abundance: -
d_gene: -
v_gene: TRBV5-1
j_gene: TRBJ2-7
CDR3aa: CASSLLPSSYEQYF
CDR3nt: TGCGCCAGCAGCTTGTTGCCTAGCTCCTACGAGCAGTACTTC

abundance: -
d_gene: -
v_gene: TRBV6-5
j_gene: TRBJ2-1
CDR3aa: CASSYSLTGREQFF
CDR3nt: TGTGCCAGCAGTTACTCCCTGACAGGGAGGGAGCAGTTCTTC

abundance: -
d_gene: TRBD1
v_gene: TRBV29-1
j_gene: TRBJ1-4
CDR3aa: CSLANTSGQVNEKLFF
CDR3nt: TGCAGTCTAGCCAACACTTCGGGACAGGTTAATGAAAAACTGTTTTTT

abundance: -
d_gene: -
v_gene: TRBV19
j_gene: TRBJ1-1
CDR3aa: CASSISLRTYLRFEAFF
CDR3nt: TGTGCCAGTAGTATTAGTCTAAGGACCTACCTGCGCTTTGAAGCTTTCTTT

abundance: -
d_gene: TRBD2
v_gene: TRBV5-1
j_gene: TRBJ2-2
CDR3aa: CASSIWTSGELFF
CDR3nt: TGCGCCAGCAGCATCTGGACTAGCGGGGAGCTGTTTTTT

abundance: -
d_gene: -
v_gene: TRBV2
j_gene: TRBJ2-1
CDR3aa: CASAQRNEQFF
CDR3nt: TGTGCCAGCGCTCAAAGGAATGAGCAGTTCTTC

abundance: few
d_gene: -
v_gene: TRBV6-1
j_gene: TRBJ1-2
CDR3aa: CASSEGRGPYGYTF
CDR3nt: TGTGCCAGCAGTGAAGGGAGGGGCCCCTATGGCTACACCTTC

abundance: -
d_gene: -
v_gene: TRBV6-5
j_gene: TRBJ1-5
CDR3aa: CASSNTGGNQPQHF
CDR3nt: TGTGCCAGCAGTAACACGGGCGGCAATCAGCCCCAGCATTTT

abundance: -
d_gene: TRBD1
v_gene: TRBV11-2
j_gene: TRBJ2-5
CDR3aa: CASSLRTSWDRGLGETQYF
CDR3nt: TGTGCCAGCAGTTTAAGAACCTCCTGGGACAGGGGGCTGGGAGAGACCCAGTACTTC

abundance: -
d_gene: -
v_gene: TRBV10-2
j_gene: TRBJ1-2
CDR3aa: CASSEPAGGYTF
CDR3nt: TGCGCCAGCAGTGAACCTGCGGGCGGCTACACCTTC

abundance: -
d_gene: -
v_gene: TRBV6-5
j_gene: TRBJ2-1
CDR3aa: CASSYGLGEQFF
CDR3nt: TGTGCCAGCAGTTACGGATTAGGTGAGCAGTTCTTC